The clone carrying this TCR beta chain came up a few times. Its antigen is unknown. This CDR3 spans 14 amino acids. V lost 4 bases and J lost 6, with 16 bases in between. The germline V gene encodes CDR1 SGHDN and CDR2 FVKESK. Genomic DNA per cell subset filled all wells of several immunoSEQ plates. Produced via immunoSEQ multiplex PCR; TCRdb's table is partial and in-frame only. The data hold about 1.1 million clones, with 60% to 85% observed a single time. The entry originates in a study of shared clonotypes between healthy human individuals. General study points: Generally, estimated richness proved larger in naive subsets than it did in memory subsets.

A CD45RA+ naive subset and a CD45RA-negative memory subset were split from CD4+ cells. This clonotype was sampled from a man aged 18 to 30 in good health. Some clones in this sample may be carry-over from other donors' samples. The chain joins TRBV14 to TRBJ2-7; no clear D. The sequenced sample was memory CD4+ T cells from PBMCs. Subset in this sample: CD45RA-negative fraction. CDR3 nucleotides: TGTGCCAGCAGCCCCCTCGTCCTTCCGGGCGAGCAGTACTTC. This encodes CASSPLVLPGEQYF.